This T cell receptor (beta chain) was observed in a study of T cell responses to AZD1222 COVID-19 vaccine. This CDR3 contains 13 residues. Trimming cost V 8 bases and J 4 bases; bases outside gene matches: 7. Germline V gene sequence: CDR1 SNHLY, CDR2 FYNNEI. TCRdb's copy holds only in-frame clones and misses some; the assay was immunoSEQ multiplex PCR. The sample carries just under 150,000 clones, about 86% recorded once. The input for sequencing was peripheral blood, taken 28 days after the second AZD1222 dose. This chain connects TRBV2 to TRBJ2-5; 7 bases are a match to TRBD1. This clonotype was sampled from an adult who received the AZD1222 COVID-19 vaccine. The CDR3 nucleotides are TGTGCCAGCGAATTAGGGACAGCAGAGACCCAGTACTTC. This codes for CASELGTAETQYF.